This T cell receptor beta chain is drawn from a study of shared clonotypes between healthy human individuals. Clones were sequenced by immunoSEQ multiplex PCR, and TCRdb holds only the in-frame ones, with some missing. The sample holds about 1.5 million clones, 95% to 99% seen once. This CDR3 is 13 amino acids long. Trimming pared 4 bases from V and 7 bases from J, leaving 11 bases between. Germline-derived CDR1 and CDR2 are SGHTA and FQGNSA. The clonotype was recovered from a man younger than 40 in good health. Input material: naive CD4+ T cells sorted from blood. Subset meaning: CD45RA+ positively selected. This rearrangement joins TRBV7-2 to TRBJ2-1; the D gene is possibly TRBD1 (7 bases). The CDR3 here is CASSSQGRNEQFF. CDR3 nucleotide sequence: TGTGCCAGCAGCTCACAGGGGAGGAATGAGCAGTTCTTC.